The 18 T cell receptor beta chains reported below all come from one sample, sequenced in a study of T cell changes during pregnancy in multiple sclerosis. The table came from immunoSEQ multiplex PCR; TCRdb's copy has only in-frame clones and leaves some out. The profile shows tens of thousands of clones, over 75% of them singletons. This specimen was peripheral blood, taken in the first trimester of pregnancy. The receptors were sampled from a female donor with multiple sclerosis, enrolled in a pregnancy study.

The chain is built from TRBV18 and TRBJ2-2; maybe TRBD2 (6 bases). This CDR3 is 15 amino acids long. The germline V and J ends were trimmed by 4 bases and 2 bases, with 11 bases remaining between them. Germline V gene sequence: CDR1 KGHSH, CDR2 LQKENI. In nucleotides, the CDR3 is TGTGCCAGCTCACGAGGGACTGGAAACACCGGGGAGCTGTTTTTT. Translation gives CASSRGTGNTGELFF.

This chain uses TRBV28 with TRBJ1-4; D gene uncertain. Germline V CDR1 and CDR2: MDHEN, SYDVKM. V lost 1 base, J lost 5 bases, and 11 bases lay in between. CDR3 length: 15 amino acids. CDR3 DNA: TGTGCCAGCAGTTTATTCAGCGGGAGAAATGAAAAACTGTTTTTT. The encoded protein is CASSLFSGRNEKLFF.

The V call is TRBV19, the J call TRBJ1-2; D gene unclear. CDR3 length: 14 residues. The germline V gene has CDR1 LNHDA and CDR2 SQIVND (reference sequence). V dropped 7 bases and J dropped 2 bases, with 14 bases sitting between them. CDR3 bases: TGTGCCAGTAATCCTCGGACTGAAAACTATGGCTACACCTTC. Amino acids: CASNPRTENYGYTF.

The rearrangement uses TRBV5-1 and TRBJ1-2; D is uncertain. There are 14 residues in the CDR3. V was pared by 0 bases and J by 8 bases, with 14 bases between. CDR1 SGHRS and CDR2 YFSETQ come from the germline V gene. CDR3 in amino acids: CASSLAGAPSGYTF. The CDR3 DNA reads TGCGCCAGCAGCTTGGCCGGTGCCCCCTCGGGCTACACCTTC.

The rearrangement links TRBV5-1 to TRBJ2-3, with D perhaps matching TRBD2 (6 bases). Per the germline V gene, CDR1 is SGHRS and CDR2 is YFSETQ. V lost 0 bases, J lost 3 bases, and 11 bases lay in between. The CDR3 is 15 residues long. The CDR3 DNA follows: TGCGCCAGCAGCTTGGCTCCGGGAGTTACAGATACGCAGTATTTT. Its protein is CASSLAPGVTDTQYF. Filled out from reference TRBV5-1 and TRBJ2-3, the complete variable domain reads KAGVTQTPRYLIKTRGQQVTLSCSPISGHRSVSWYQQTPGQGLQFLFEYFSETQRNKGNFPGRFSGRQFSNSRSEMNVSTLELGDSALYLCASSLAPGVTDTQYFGPGTRLTVL.

The genes are TRBV25-1 and TRBJ2-1, with TRBD2 as a possible D gene (5 bases). Trimming shortened V by 9 bases and J by 2 bases, and 11 bases separated the two germline ends. Germline assignment: CDR1 MGHDK and CDR2 SYGVNS. CDR3 length: 13 residues. The CDR3 here is CARRVGAYNEQFF. The DNA of the CDR3 is TGTGCCAGACGTGTCGGGGCCTACAATGAGCAGTTCTTC.

This clone was seen a few times. The rearrangement uses TRBV7-6 and TRBJ2-2; tentative D call: TRBD2 (6 bases). V dropped 2 bases and J dropped 5 bases, with 15 bases sitting between them. CDR1 and CDR2 from the germline V gene are SGHVS and FNYEAQ. This CDR3 has 16 residues. DNA for the CDR3: TGTGCCAGCAGCTTATCCCACGGGAGCGATACCGGGGAGCTGTTTTTT. This translates into CASSLSHGSDTGELFF.

This chain connects TRBV30 to TRBJ2-7; possibly TRBD2 for D (5 bases). Germline-derived CDR1 and CDR2 are GTSNPN and SVGIG (reference sequence). There are 18 residues in the CDR3. The ends were cut back, 5 bases at V and 2 bases at J, with 28 bases in the middle. The CDR3 region is CAWGPRTYPRKGAYEQYF. The CDR3 region has the DNA TGTGCCTGGGGACCCCGAACGTATCCTAGAAAGGGAGCCTACGAGCAGTACTTC.

The J gene is TRBJ2-3, the V gene TRBV5-6, with D maybe TRBD2 (6 bases). V gave up 2 bases and J gave up 0 bases, with 10 bases separating them. Germline loops: CDR1 SGHDT, CDR2 YYEEEE. The CDR3 runs to 15 residues. The CDR3 is CASSFRGGSTDTQYF. The CDR3 DNA follows: TGTGCCAGCAGCTTCCGTGGGGGGAGCACAGATACGCAGTATTTT.

V and J are TRBV28 and TRBJ2-7; D remains unclear. The ends were cut back, 4 bases at V and 6 bases at J, with 10 bases in the middle. This CDR3 region has 12 residues. Germline-derived CDR1 and CDR2 are MDHEN and SYDVKM. DNA of the CDR3: TGTGCCAGCAGTTCGACGTGGGCCGAGCAGTACTTC. Translation gives CASSSTWAEQYF.

The rearrangement uses TRBV4-3 and TRBJ2-6; D unresolved. The V and J ends lost 7 bases and 3 bases respectively, with 10 bases between them. This CDR3 comprises 14 residues. Germline lookup yields CDR1 LGHNA and CDR2 YSLEER. The CDR3 is CASNHRGGANVLTF. For the CDR3, the DNA is TGCGCCAGCAATCATAGAGGTGGGGCCAACGTCCTGACTTTC.

This chain uses TRBV27 with TRBJ1-1, with D perhaps matching TRBD1 (5 bases). The length of the CDR3 is 12 residues. Germline CDR1 MNHEY, CDR2 SMNVEV (reference sequence). V gave up 3 bases and J gave up 7 bases, with 9 bases separating them. CDR3 nucleotides: TGTGCCAGCAGTTTCAACAGGATTGAAGCTTTCTTT. As protein: CASSFNRIEAFF.

This rearrangement joins TRBV27 to TRBJ2-2; 12 bases map to TRBD2. The trim removed 2 bases at V and 6 bases at J, leaving 10 bases unmatched. The CDR3 is 18 amino acids. Germline assignment: CDR1 MNHEY and CDR2 SMNVEV (reference sequence). The CDR3 coding sequence is TGTGCCAGCAGTTTAAGACTAGCGGGAGTCGCCGGGTCCGGGGAGCTGTTTTTT. It encodes CASSLRLAGVAGSGELFF.

The rearrangement links TRBV19 to TRBJ2-5; the match to TRBD2 covers 7 bases. Germline CDR1 LNHDA, CDR2 SQIVND (reference sequence). The CDR3 spans 16 residues. Trimming at V came to 0 bases and at J to 5 bases, leaving 9 bases not matched to a gene. This CDR3 is CASSIEASSGRETQYF. CDR3 DNA: TGTGCCAGTAGTATAGAAGCCTCTAGCGGTAGGGAGACCCAGTACTTC.

In nucleotides, the CDR3 is TGTGCCAGCAGGATTACAGGGTCCACCGGGGAGCTGTTTTTT. Protein sequence: CASRITGSTGELFF. This chain connects TRBV28 to TRBJ2-2; D possibly corresponds to TRBD1 (6 bases). CDR1 and CDR2 from the germline V gene are MDHEN and SYDVKM. This CDR3 comprises 14 residues. The ends were cut back, 6 bases at V and 4 bases at J, with 12 bases in the middle.

The V and J genes are TRBV6-1 and TRBJ2-3; 7 nucleotides line up with TRBD1. Losses at the gene ends were 0 bases for V and 2 bases for J; bases not matched to a gene: 5. The germline CDR1 and CDR2 sequences are MNHNS and SASEGT. The CDR3 loop spans 16 amino acids. The chain's CDR3 is CASSEAGGAVTDTQYF. The CDR3, as DNA: TGTGCCAGCAGTGAAGCAGGGGGCGCCGTCACAGATACGCAGTATTTT.

The chain employs TRBV14 and TRBJ2-7, with TRBD2 as a possible D gene (5 bases). Germline V gene data show CDR1 as SGHDN and CDR2 as FVKESK. This CDR3 is 16 amino acids long. V gave up 1 base and J gave up 5 bases, with 18 bases separating them. CDR3 sequence reads: CASSQGGWRQIHEQYF. CDR3 DNA: TGTGCCAGCAGCCAAGGGGGATGGAGGCAGATTCACGAGCAGTACTTC.

The sample holds one count of this clone. The chain is built from TRBV7-3 and TRBJ2-7; D unclear. The CDR3 loop spans 15 amino acids. Trimming took 5 bases from V and 0 from J, leaving 14 bases between them. Germline lookup yields CDR1 SGHTA and CDR2 FQGTGA. The CDR3 sequence: CASSLLGGVSYEQYF. The CDR3 region has the DNA TGTGCCAGCAGCCTCTTGGGTGGAGTCTCCTACGAGCAGTACTTC. Filled out from reference TRBV7-3 and TRBJ2-7, the complete variable domain reads GAGVSQTPSNKVTEKGKYVELRCDPISGHTALYWYRQSLGQGPEFLIYFQGTGAADDSGLPNDRFFAVRPEGSVSTLKIQRTERGDSAVYLCASSLLGGVSYEQYFGPGTRLTVT.